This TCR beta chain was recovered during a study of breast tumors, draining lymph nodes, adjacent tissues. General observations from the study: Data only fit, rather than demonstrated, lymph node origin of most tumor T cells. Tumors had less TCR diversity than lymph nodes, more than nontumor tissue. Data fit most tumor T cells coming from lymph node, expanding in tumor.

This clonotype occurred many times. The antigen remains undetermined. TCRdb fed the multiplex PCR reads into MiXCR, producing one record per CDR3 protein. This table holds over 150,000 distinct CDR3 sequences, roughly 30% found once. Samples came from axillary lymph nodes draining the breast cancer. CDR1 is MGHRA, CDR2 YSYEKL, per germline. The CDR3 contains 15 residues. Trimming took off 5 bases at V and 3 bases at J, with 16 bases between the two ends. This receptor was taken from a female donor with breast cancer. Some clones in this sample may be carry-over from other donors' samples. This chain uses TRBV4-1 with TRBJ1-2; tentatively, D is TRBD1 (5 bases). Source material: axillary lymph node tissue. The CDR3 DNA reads TGCGCCAGCAGCTCCCCAGGGAAAGGTGACTATGGCTACACCTTC. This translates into CASSSPGKGDYGYTF.